The rows below give T cell receptor beta chains drawn from one sample of a study of PD-L1 blockade in urothelial cancer. The data were produced by immunoSEQ multiplex PCR, yet TCRdb's version contains in-frame clones alone and is incomplete. The table shows 85,000 to 90,000 clones, with about 84% occurring only once. Here the sequenced sample was PBMCs, taken around atezolizumab (anti-PD-L1) treatment. The receptors were sampled from a man aged 55 to 69 with urothelial cancer. Both conserved end residues are part of each CDR3. D genes are given only for firm matches.

len	d_gene	v_gene	j_gene	CDR3aa
17	TRBD1	TRBV7-6	TRBJ2-1	CASSLAADRASYNEQFF
14	NA	TRBV19	TRBJ2-5	CASSTDREVETQYF
15	TRBD1	TRBV18	TRBJ1-1	CASSPPTGAGTEAFF
14	TRBD1	TRBV2	TRBJ1-4	CASSENRGYEKLFF
15	NA	TRBV9	TRBJ1-2	CASSVNSGPGNGYTF
14	NA	TRBV6-5	TRBJ1-2	CASSYHGQNYGYTF
15	NA	TRBV4-3	TRBJ2-7	CASSQEWMGAYEQYF
17	TRBD2	TRBV9	TRBJ2-1	CASSVEGTSGLHNEQFF
20	TRBD2	TRBV30	TRBJ2-1	CAWRSSGGLAYRSSYNEQFF
14	TRBD1	TRBV7-9	TRBJ1-1	CASNGYRGNTEAFF
14	NA	TRBV7-8	TRBJ2-1	CASSFFRGYNEQFF
10	NA	TRBV20-1	TRBJ2-1	CSGKGNEQFF
11	NA	TRBV6-1	TRBJ1-2	CASSRGGGYTF
16	NA	TRBV7-8	TRBJ1-5	CASSLGGQGMLGPQHF
13	NA	TRBV19	TRBJ1-2	CASSKFDSYGYTF
15	TRBD2	TRBV7-7	TRBJ2-1	CASSPQAGGYNEQFF
15	NA	TRBV9	TRBJ2-7	CASSVVPGLVYEQYF
12	NA	TRBV7-8	TRBJ2-3	CASSSSIDTQYF
13	TRBD1	TRBV5-8	TRBJ1-1	CASSWDRDTEAFF
15	NA	TRBV9	TRBJ2-7	CASSVGQASSYEQYF
15	TRBD2	TRBV10-3	TRBJ2-5	CAIGISGAVEETQYF
14	NA	TRBV6-5	TRBJ1-1	CASSYPGGWAEAFF
16	TRBD1	TRBV11-3	TRBJ2-7	CASSLGPGQGTYEQYF
15	NA	TRBV9	TRBJ2-1	CASSLGSGGYNEQFF
13	TRBD1	TRBV27	TRBJ1-2	CASSPGQSYGYTF
16	NA	TRBV15	TRBJ1-5	CATSRSGPYSNQPQHF
15	NA	TRBV4-2	TRBJ1-2	CASSQDAGQSYGYTF
17	TRBD1	TRBV19	TRBJ1-6	CASASPHTGTDNSPLHF
16	TRBD2	TRBV7-6	TRBJ2-1	CASSLSGTSGYNEQFF
12	NA	TRBV30	TRBJ1-1	CAYEGGLLEAFF